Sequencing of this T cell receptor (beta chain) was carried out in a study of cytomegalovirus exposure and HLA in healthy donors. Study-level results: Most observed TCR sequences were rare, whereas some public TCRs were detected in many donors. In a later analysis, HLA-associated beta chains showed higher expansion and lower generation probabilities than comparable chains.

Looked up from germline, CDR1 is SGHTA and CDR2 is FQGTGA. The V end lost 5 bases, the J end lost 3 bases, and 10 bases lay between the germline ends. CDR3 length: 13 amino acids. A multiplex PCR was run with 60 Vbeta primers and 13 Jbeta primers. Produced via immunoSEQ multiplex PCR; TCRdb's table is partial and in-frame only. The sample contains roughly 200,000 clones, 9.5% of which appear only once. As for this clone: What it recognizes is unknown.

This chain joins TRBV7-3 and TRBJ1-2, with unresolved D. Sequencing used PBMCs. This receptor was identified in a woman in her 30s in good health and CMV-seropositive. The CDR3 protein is CASSVLGHYGYTF. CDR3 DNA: TGTGCCAGCAGCGTCCTGGGCCACTATGGCTACACCTTC.